This TCR beta chain was captured in a study of PD-1 blockade in mismatch repair-deficient tumors. Time point: identical approximately 11-day culture without peptide (control). Each of six or seven ELISpot-reactive candidate peptides was used for approximately nine-day stimulation. The germline gives CDR1 SGHVS, CDR2 FNYEAQ. V gave up 4 bases and J gave up 6 bases; unmatched junction bases: 5. The CDR3 has 13 residues. The protocol was immunoSEQ multiplex PCR, while the TCRdb copy is restricted to in-frame clones and leaves out a portion. The sample lists around 14,000 clones; approximately 90% were seen once. Details on this clone: Antigen unknown.

The specimen was cells cultured in vitro, collected from a patient treated with pembrolizumab. This sequence was found in an adult with mismatch repair-deficient cancer. This chain links TRBV7-6 with TRBJ2-7, with 8 bases identical to TRBD2. The chain's CDR3 is CASSSAAGVEQYF. In nucleotides, the CDR3 is TGTGCCAGCAGCTCGGCAGCGGGAGTCGAGCAGTACTTC.